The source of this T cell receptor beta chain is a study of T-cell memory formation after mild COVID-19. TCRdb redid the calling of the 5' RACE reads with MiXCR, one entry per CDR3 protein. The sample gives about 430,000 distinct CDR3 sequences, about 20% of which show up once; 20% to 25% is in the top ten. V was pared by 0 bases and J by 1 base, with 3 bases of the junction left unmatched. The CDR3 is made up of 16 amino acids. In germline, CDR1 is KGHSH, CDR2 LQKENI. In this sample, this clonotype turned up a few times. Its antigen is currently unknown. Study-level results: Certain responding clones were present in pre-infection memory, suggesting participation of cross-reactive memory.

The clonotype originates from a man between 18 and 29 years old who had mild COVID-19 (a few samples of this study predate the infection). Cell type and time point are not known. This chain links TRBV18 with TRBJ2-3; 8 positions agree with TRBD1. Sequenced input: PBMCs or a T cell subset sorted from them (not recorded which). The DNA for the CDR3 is TGTGCCAGCTCACCACCGTGGGGACAGGGCACAGATACGCAGTATTTT. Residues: CASSPPWGQGTDTQYF.